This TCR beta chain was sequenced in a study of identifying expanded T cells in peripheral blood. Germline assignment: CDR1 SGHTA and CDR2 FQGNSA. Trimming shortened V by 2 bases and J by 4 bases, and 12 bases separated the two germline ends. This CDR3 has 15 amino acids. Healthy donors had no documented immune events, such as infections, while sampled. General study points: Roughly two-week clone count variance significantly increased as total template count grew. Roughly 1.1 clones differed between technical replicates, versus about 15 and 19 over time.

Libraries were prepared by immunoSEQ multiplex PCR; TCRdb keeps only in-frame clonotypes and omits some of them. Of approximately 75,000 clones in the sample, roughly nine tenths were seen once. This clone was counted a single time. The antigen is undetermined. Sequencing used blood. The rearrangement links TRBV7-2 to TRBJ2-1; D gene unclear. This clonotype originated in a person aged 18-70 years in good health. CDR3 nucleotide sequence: TGTGCCAGCAGCTTATGGGTAGAGGCTTACAATGAGCAGTTCTTC. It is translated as CASSLWVEAYNEQFF.